This T cell receptor (beta chain) was sequenced in a study of shared clonotypes between healthy human individuals. Sequenced by immunoSEQ multiplex PCR; TCRdb stores in-frame clones only, minus some. The table lists some 1,900,000 clones, about 95% of them singletons, with 1% to 1.5% in the top ten. The V end was cut by 2 bases, the J end by 6 bases, with 12 bases between. The CDR3 loop spans 13 amino acids. Germline V gene sequence: CDR1 SGHNT, CDR2 YYREEE (reference sequence). CD45RO negativity and positive selection for CCR7 defined naive CD8 cells, a population that excluded terminally differentiated effector memory CD45RA+ cells. Free of recent acute infections or vaccinations, the donors were healthy HIV-negative adults. General study findings and limits: Apart from blood, nothing was sampled; tissue repertoires likely differ. Relative to clonotypes present in all four donors, those not shared had lower generation probabilities. Naive CD4 clonotypes overlapped across several donors at 4.5% to 5.5%.

As concerns this clone: Its target is not known.

The chain employs TRBV5-4 and TRBJ2-7; weak D call: TRBD2 (7 bases). This sequence originates from a man aged 18 to 29 in good health. Source material: naive CD8+ T cells sorted from blood. CDR3 nucleotides: TGTGCCAGCAGCTTAAAGAGGGGGGGCGAGCAGTACTTC. Translated: CASSLKRGGEQYF.